This T cell receptor (beta chain) was obtained from a study of identical twins. TCRdb reprocessed the 5' RACE reads via MiXCR and lists one record per CDR3 protein. In the table there are around 240,000 distinct CDR3 sequences, roughly a tenth of which are singletons. This clonotype came up many times. J was trimmed by 6 bases and V by 2 bases; bases with no gene match: 6. Germline CDR1 is SGHRS and CDR2 is YFSETQ. This CDR3 has 15 residues. Healthy Caucasians, and only they, were the donors. Sequenced material: memory T cells sorted from blood. This chain uses TRBV5-1 with TRBJ2-1; 9 nucleotides line up with TRBD1. This TCR derives from a man between 50 and 59 years old in good health. In DNA form, the CDR3 reads TGCGCCAGCAGCTTATTACAGGGGGCCGGCAATGAGCAGTTCTTC. Its protein is CASSLLQGAGNEQFF.